Below, 14 T cell receptor beta chains from the same sample are listed, as sequenced in a study of human T cells and chemical hapten exposure. Time point here: patch test 2, 6 weeks after DPC sensitization. Treatment defined: therapeutic diphenylcyclopropenone sensitization with weekly scalp DPC. TCRdb redid the calling of the RACE reads with MiXCR, one entry per CDR3 protein. The data contain about 400,000 distinct CDR3 sequences, about 6% of them singletons. The material sequenced was whole blood, taken in connection with sensitization to the hapten diphenylcyclopropenone (DPC). These receptors originate from a woman younger than 35 with alopecia areata. Some clones in this sample may be carry-over from other donors' samples.

The table lists this clonotype with a few counts. J is TRBJ2-1 and V is TRBV3-1; 12 nucleotides match TRBD2. Germline V gene data show CDR1 as LGHDT and CDR2 as YNNKEL (reference sequence). This CDR3 is 16 amino acids long. V trimming: 5 bases; J trimming: 8 bases; junction bases outside the gene matches: 10. The CDR3 loop is CASSSPSGGAIYEQFF. The DNA for the CDR3 is TGTGCCAGCAGCTCACCTAGCGGGGGGGCTATATATGAGCAGTTCTTC.

In its sample, this clonotype was seen a few times. This sequence joins TRBV28 and TRBJ1-5; D not certain. Germline CDR1 reads MDHEN; CDR2 reads SYDVKM. The CDR3 covers 14 residues. The CDR3 protein is CVEKGLPGYQPQHF. DNA for the CDR3: TGTGTCGAGAAGGGCCTCCCCGGCTATCAGCCCCAGCATTTT.

This clonotype came up many times. The chain is built from TRBV20-1 and TRBJ1-3, with a weak D call TRBD1 (6 bases). The CDR3 is made up of 14 amino acids. Trimming pared 5 bases from V and 4 bases from J, leaving 15 bases between. Germline values: CDR1 DFQATT, CDR2 SNEGSKA (reference sequence). Here the CDR3 DNA reads TGCAGTGCTCAGTGGGGGGGCTACGGAAACACCATATATTTT. Translating gives CSAQWGGYGNTIYF.

This clonotype was counted ten times or more. J is TRBJ1-1 and V is TRBV7-9; 10 bases line up with TRBD1. V lost 4 bases and J lost 5; bases outside the gene matches: 7. Germline V gives CDR1 SEHNR, CDR2 FQNEAQ (reference sequence). The CDR3 length is 15 residues. The CDR3 protein is CASSSQTGGRTEAFF. The CDR3, as DNA: TGTGCCAGCAGCTCACAGACAGGGGGCCGAACTGAAGCTTTCTTT.

This clonotype was counted between two and nine times. Mismatch with germline at one junction end may stem from a read error. DNA for the CDR3: TGCGCCAGCAGCCAAGTCGACCGCCAAGACCCTTTC. This encodes CASSQVDRQDPF. This chain connects TRBV4-3 to TRBJ2-7; D unresolved. CDR3 size: 12 residues. CDR1 and CDR2 (germline): LGHNA, YSLEER.

In this sample, this clonotype turned up a few times. CDR3 in amino acids: CASRTAYSGANVLTF. The DNA of the CDR3 is TGCGCCAGCAGAACGGCCTACTCTGGGGCCAACGTCCTGACTTTC. The rearrangement joins TRBV5-1 to TRBJ2-6; D not resolved. This CDR3 has 15 residues. The germline V and J ends were trimmed by 5 bases and 0 bases, with 9 bases remaining between them. Germline loops: CDR1 SGHRS, CDR2 YFSETQ. The full variable domain, its missing parts supplied by reference TRBV5-1 and TRBJ2-6, is KAGVTQTPRYLIKTRGQQVTLSCSPISGHRSVSWYQQTPGQGLQFLFEYFSETQRNKGNFPGRFSGRQFSNSRSEMNVSTLELGDSALYLCASRTAYSGANVLTFGAGSRLTVL.

There are a few counts of this clonotype. The chain employs TRBV6-1 and TRBJ2-3, with 8 bases matching TRBD2. This CDR3 has 14 amino acids. CDR1 and CDR2 from the germline V gene are MNHNS and SASEGT. J lost 6 bases, V lost 3 bases, and 5 bases had no gene match. CDR3 sequence (DNA): TGTGCCAGCAGTGACCGGGGGGGCCAGGATACGCAGTATTTT. Translating gives CASSDRGGQDTQYF.

This clonotype was recorded at least ten times. V usage is TRBV7-2 and J usage is TRBJ2-6; D call uncertain. Germline lookup yields CDR1 SGHTA and CDR2 FQGNSA. CDR3 size: 13 residues. V was shortened by 0 bases and J by 3 bases, with 0 bases between the two germline ends. In nucleotides, the CDR3 is TGTGCCAGCAGCTTAGCTGGGGCCAACGTCCTGACTTTC. Translating it yields CASSLAGANVLTF.

The table lists this clonotype with a few counts. The chain uses TRBV7-9 and TRBJ1-6, with 7 bases matching TRBD1. The CDR3 runs to 15 residues. Germline V gives CDR1 SEHNR, CDR2 FQNEAQ (reference sequence). V was clipped by 3 bases and J by 7 bases; unmatched bases: 6. The CDR3: CASSFPGGENSPLHF. CDR3 DNA: TGTGCCAGCAGCTTTCCAGGGGGGGAAAATTCACCCCTCCACTTT.

A few counts support this clonotype. The gene calls are TRBV19 and TRBJ1-6; 7 bases are shared with TRBD1. The CDR3 consists of 16 residues. Germline CDR1 and CDR2: LNHDA and SQIVND (reference sequence). The V segment lost 6 bases and the J segment 7 bases; nucleotides outside the gene matches: 12. CDR3 bases: TGTGCCAGTAGGCCCAGACAGGGCGGGCTGAATTCACCCCTCCACTTT. Amino acid sequence: CASRPRQGGLNSPLHF. Using reference TRBV19 and TRBJ1-6 for the parts outside the CDR3, the full variable domain is DGGITQSPKYLFRKEGQNVTLSCEQNLNHDAMYWYRQDPGQGLRLIYYSQIVNDFQKGDIAEGYSVSREKKESFPLTVTSAQKNPTAFYLCASRPRQGGLNSPLHFGNGTRLTVT.

This clonotype was counted ten times or more. The rearrangement uses TRBV28 and TRBJ2-7; TRBD1 matches at 8 bases. This CDR3 comprises 15 residues. V trimming: 3 bases; J trimming: 5 bases; junction bases outside the gene matches: 9. Germline V gene data show CDR1 as MDHEN and CDR2 as SYDVKM. CDR3 sequence reads: CASSFHGQGSHEQYF. Here the CDR3 DNA reads TGTGCCAGCAGTTTCCACGGACAGGGTTCCCACGAGCAGTACTTC.

This clonotype has at least ten counts. V is TRBV6-6 and J is TRBJ2-5; D may correspond to TRBD1 or TRBD2 (5 bases each). CDR1 and CDR2 from the germline V gene are MNHNY and SVGAGI (reference sequence). V dropped 8 bases and J dropped 10 bases, with 5 bases sitting between them. This CDR3 has 8 amino acids. CDR3 in DNA: TGTGCCAGCGGGGGCCAGTACTTC. This translates into CASGGQYF.

This clonotype was observed a few times. The CDR3 bases are TGTGCCAGCAGTTTAAGTGTCACTCAGCCCCAGCATTTT. Translating gives CASSLSVTQPQHF. V usage is TRBV12-3 or TRBV12-4 and J usage is TRBJ1-5, with D hard to call. The CDR3 has 13 residues. The V gene lost 2 bases and the J gene lost 6 bases, with 8 bases spanning the gap.

There are a few counts of this clonotype. This chain connects TRBV18 to TRBJ2-5; 7 bases line up with TRBD1. CDR1 is KGHSH and CDR2 is LQKENI in the germline V gene. V lost 5 bases and J lost 0; bases outside the gene matches: 6. This CDR3 contains 15 residues. CDR3 sequence reads: CASSSQQGNQETQYF. In DNA, the CDR3 is TGTGCCAGCTCATCACAACAGGGGAACCAAGAGACCCAGTACTTC.